This entry lists 3 T cell receptor beta chains sequenced from one sample in a study of blood T cell repertoires in COVID-19 (dated by TCRdb to the early 2020s). The method behind the library was the immunoSEQ multiplex PCR assay. TCRdb obtained this table from immuneACCESS and retained in-frame rearrangements with V and J assigned. These tables miss some clones; where compared with another copy, unresolved V genes account for less than half of the shortfall, and the remainder is unexplained. In all, the sample holds about 310,000 clones, and around 90% of those were seen once. Jointly, the top ten make up approximately 4.3% of the sample. The sequencing sample was made of PBMCs or T cells enriched from blood (not recorded which). All receptors come from a young woman with acute COVID-19.

The chain carries TRBV27 and TRBJ2-7; TRBD1 matches 9 bases. Germline CDR1 and CDR2: MNHEY and SMNVEV (reference sequence). The CDR3 extends over 14 amino acids. Losses at the gene ends were 2 bases for V and 7 bases for J; bases not matched to a gene: 6. The CDR3 protein is CASSLGTGFTEQYF. The CDR3 DNA reads TGTGCCAGCAGTTTAGGGACAGGGTTCACAGAGCAGTACTTC.

V gene TRBV29-1 combines with J gene TRBJ2-3; no clear D. The CDR3 runs to 12 residues. Germline CDR1 SQVTM, CDR2 ANQGSEA. Trimming took off 7 bases at V and 1 base at J, with 9 bases between the two ends. The CDR3 sequence is CSAARGTDTQYF. The DNA for the CDR3 is TGCAGCGCGGCCCGGGGCACAGATACGCAGTATTTT.

The chain carries TRBV2 and TRBJ2-7; D possibly corresponds to TRBD1 (6 bases). V was cut by 6 bases and J by 3 bases, with 15 bases left in between. Germline lookup yields CDR1 SNHLY and CDR2 FYNNEI. The CDR3 loop spans 14 amino acids. CDR3 sequence reads: CASRPQGNLYEQYF. The CDR3, as DNA: TGTGCCAGCAGACCCCAGGGGAATCTCTACGAGCAGTACTTC.